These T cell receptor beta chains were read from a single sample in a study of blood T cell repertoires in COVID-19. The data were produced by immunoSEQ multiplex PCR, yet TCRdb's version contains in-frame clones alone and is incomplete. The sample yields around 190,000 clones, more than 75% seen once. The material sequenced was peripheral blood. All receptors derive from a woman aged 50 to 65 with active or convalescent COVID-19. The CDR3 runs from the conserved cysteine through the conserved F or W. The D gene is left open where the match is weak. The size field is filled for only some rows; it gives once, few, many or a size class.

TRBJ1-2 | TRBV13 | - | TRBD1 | CASRLSVRQGAKYGYTF | TGTGCCAGCAGACTTTCCGTCCGACAGGGGGCAAAGTATGGCTACACCTTC
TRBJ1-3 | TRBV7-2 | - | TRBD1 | CASSLVDRVGNTIYF | TGTGCCAGCAGCTTAGTAGACAGGGTCGGAAACACCATATATTTT
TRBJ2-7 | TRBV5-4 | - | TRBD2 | CASSSGLAGDTYEQYF | TGTGCCAGCAGCTCGGGACTAGCGGGGGACACCTACGAGCAGTACTTC
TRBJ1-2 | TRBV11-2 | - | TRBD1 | CASSLDRGSGYGYTF | TGTGCCAGCAGCTTGGACAGGGGGTCTGGCTATGGCTACACCTTC
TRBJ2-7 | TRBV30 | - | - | CAWSVPAGLPGPYSYEQYF | TGTGCCTGGAGTGTACCGGCAGGTCTCCCAGGGCCCTACTCCTACGAGCAGTACTTC
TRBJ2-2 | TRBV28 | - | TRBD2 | CASGLSGGNTGELFF | TGTGCCAGCGGGCTTAGCGGGGGGAACACCGGGGAGCTGTTTTTT
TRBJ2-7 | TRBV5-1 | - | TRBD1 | CASSPSGGPSYEQYF | TGCGCCAGCAGCCCCTCAGGGGGCCCCTCCTACGAGCAGTACTTC
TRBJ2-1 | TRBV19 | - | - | CASSPGSGQSSYNEQFF | TGTGCCAGTAGTCCGGGGAGTGGGCAGTCCTCCTACAATGAGCAGTTCTTC
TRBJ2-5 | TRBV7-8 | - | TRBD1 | CASSLARDRARETQYF | TGTGCCAGCAGCTTAGCGCGGGACAGGGCGCGGGAGACCCAGTACTTC
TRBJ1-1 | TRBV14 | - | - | CASSQISGNTEAFF | TGTGCCAGCAGCCAAATTAGCGGGAACACTGAAGCTTTCTTT
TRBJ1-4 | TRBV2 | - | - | CASSGTGLVELFF | TGTGCCAGCAGCGGTACAGGGTTAGTGGAACTGTTTTTT
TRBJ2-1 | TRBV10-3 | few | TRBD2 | CATGLAGDYNEQFF | TGTGCCACCGGACTAGCGGGGGACTACAATGAGCAGTTCTTC
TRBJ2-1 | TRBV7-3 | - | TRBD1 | CASSFVQGAGEQFF | TGTGCCAGCAGCTTCGTACAGGGGGCCGGTGAGCAGTTCTTC
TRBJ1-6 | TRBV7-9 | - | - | CASSSPPGSYNSPLHF | TGTGCCAGCAGCTCCCCCCCCGGGTCCTATAATTCACCCCTCCACTTT
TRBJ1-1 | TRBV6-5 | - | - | CASSYSNRPNTEAFF | TGTGCCAGCAGTTACTCGAACAGACCGAACACTGAAGCTTTCTTT
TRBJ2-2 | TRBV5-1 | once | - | CASSWGPNTGELFF | TGCGCCAGCAGCTGGGGGCCGAACACCGGGGAGCTGTTTTTT
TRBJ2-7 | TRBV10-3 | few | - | CAITSGGGGSYEQYF | TGTGCCATCACCTCAGGAGGGGGAGGGTCCTACGAGCAGTACTTC
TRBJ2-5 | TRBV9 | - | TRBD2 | CASSVGEASGGPFTAQYF | TGTGCCAGCAGCGTAGGGGAGGCTAGCGGGGGACCCTTTACGGCCCAGTACTTC
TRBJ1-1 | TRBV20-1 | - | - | CSASRGGVAFF | TGCAGTGCTAGTAGGGGGGGGGTGGCTTTCTTT
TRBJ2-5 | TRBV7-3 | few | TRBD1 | CASSLGTGIQETQYF | TGTGCCAGCAGCTTAGGGACAGGGATACAAGAGACCCAGTACTTC
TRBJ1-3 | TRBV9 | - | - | CASSVSGVGNTIYF | TGTGCCAGCAGCGTCTCCGGAGTTGGAAACACCATATATTTT
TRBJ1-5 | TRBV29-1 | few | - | CSVRDPYSNQPQHF | TGCAGCGTCCGCGATCCGTACAGCAATCAGCCCCAGCATTTT
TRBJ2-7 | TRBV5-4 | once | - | CASSSSGVYSEQYF | TGTGCCAGCAGCTCGTCGGGAGTTTATTCCGAGCAGTACTTC
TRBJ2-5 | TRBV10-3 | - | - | CAISDPGKPGDQETQYF | TGTGCCATCAGTGACCCAGGGAAGCCAGGCGACCAAGAGACCCAGTACTTC
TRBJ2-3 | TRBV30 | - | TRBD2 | CAWSKRTSGMRQYF | TGTGCCTGGAGTAAAAGGACTAGCGGGATGAGGCAGTATTTT
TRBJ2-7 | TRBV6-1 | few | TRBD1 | CASSEGRAGGFYEQYF | TGTGCCAGCAGTGAAGGACGGGCAGGGGGATTTTACGAGCAGTACTTC